This TCR beta chain emerged from a study of blood T cells in healthy people across ages. The CDR3 has 16 amino acids. CDR1 SGHRS and CDR2 YFSETQ come from the germline V gene. Trimming shortened V by 4 bases and J by 2 bases, and 15 bases separated the two germline ends. Alongside a J-beta primer mix, a sample-barcoded 5' primer served in a second PCR lasting 7 to 11 cycles. TCRdb fed the 5' RACE reads into MiXCR, producing one record per CDR3 protein. This table holds roughly 560,000 distinct CDR3 sequences, around 24% found once. This sample also appeared in a second study, on T cells of mothers and their children. This second study notes: Each child gave 2.9 million or so TCR beta CDR3 reads (each mother, over 10 million).

This receptor was taken from a boy between 10 and 17 years old in good health. V gene TRBV5-1 combines with J gene TRBJ2-2; either TRBD1 or TRBD2 may supply D (6 bases each). The sample consisted of blood. The CDR3 reads CASSQGTLHNTGELFF. The CDR3 DNA reads TGCGCCAGCAGCCAGGGGACTTTACATAACACCGGGGAGCTGTTTTTT.